Listed here are 10 T cell receptor beta chains from one sample, sequenced in a study of CD8 T cells in Susac syndrome. The authors reverse transcribed about 0.5 to 1 ug RNA with random hexamers. TCRdb called the immunoSEQ multiplex PCR reads again in MiXCR, with one record for every CDR3 protein. The sample records approximately 190,000 distinct CDR3 sequences, more than 90% being singletons. Sequencing was carried out using CD4+ T cells from PBMCs. The receptors were sampled from a human donor with Susac syndrome.

The gene calls are TRBV28 and TRBJ2-2; D ambiguous. The CDR3 runs 10 residues. The ends were cut back, 8 bases at V and 5 bases at J, with 3 bases in the middle. Germline V gives CDR1 MDHEN, CDR2 SYDVKM. The CDR3 nucleotides read TGTGCCAGCTCTACCGGGGAGCTGTTTTTT. This gives the protein CASSTGELFF.

The gene calls are TRBV3-1 and TRBJ2-1; 14 positions agree with TRBD2. CDR1 LGHDT and CDR2 YNNKEL come from the germline V gene (reference sequence). This CDR3 is built from 15 residues. Trimming removed 3 bases from V and 8 bases from J; junction bases left unmatched: 3. CDR3 sequence: CASSQTSGGGHEQFF. In nucleotides, the CDR3 is TGTGCCAGCAGCCAGACTAGCGGGGGGGGGCATGAGCAGTTCTTC.

The chain employs TRBV29-1 and TRBJ1-1, with D possibly matching TRBD1 (6 bases). V lost 3 bases and J 4 bases, leaving 12 bases between the germline ends. There are 13 residues in the CDR3. Germline V gene lookup returns CDR1 SQVTM and CDR2 ANQGSEA. The CDR3, as DNA: TGCAGCGTTGATAGGGGGTCGGGCACTGAAGCTTTCTTT. Translating it yields CSVDRGSGTEAFF. The full variable domain, rest sourced from reference TRBV29-1 and TRBJ1-1, is SAVISQKPSRDICQRGTSLTIQCQVDSQVTMMFWYRQQPGQSLTLIATANQGSEATYESGFVIDKFPISRPNLTFSTLTVSNMSPEDSSIYLCSVDRGSGTEAFFGQGTRLTVV.

The V call is TRBV18, the J call TRBJ1-1, with D perhaps matching TRBD1 (5 bases). This CDR3 is 15 amino acids long. The germline V gene encodes CDR1 KGHSH and CDR2 LQKENI. V lost 0 bases and J lost 3, with 11 bases in between. The CDR3 nucleotides are TGTGCCAGCTCACCACCGGATAGGGGAGACACTGAAGCTTTCTTT. It is translated as CASSPPDRGDTEAFF.

DNA of the CDR3: TGTGCCAGTACCGAAAATGGGGCAGCTGGTAATCAGCCCCAGCATTTT. Residues: CASTENGAAGNQPQHF. This chain joins TRBV19 and TRBJ1-5, with D possibly being TRBD1 (5 bases). Germline CDR1 and CDR2: LNHDA and SQIVND (reference sequence). Trimming removed 7 bases from V and 4 bases from J, with 20 bases in between. This CDR3 is 16 amino acids long.

The chain recombines TRBV9 with TRBJ2-5; D is possibly TRBD2 (8 bases). V lost 3 bases and J lost 7, with 16 bases in between. The germline gives CDR1 SGDLS, CDR2 YYNGEE. The CDR3 runs to 14 residues. This CDR3 is CASSERGTEVTQYF. CDR3 nucleotides: TGTGCCAGCAGCGAGCGGGGGACAGAGGTGACCCAGTACTTC.

The rearrangement links TRBV20-1 to TRBJ1-1; TRBD1 matches 11 bases. The V gene's germline CDR1 is DFQATT and CDR2 SNEGSKA (reference sequence). The CDR3 covers 14 residues. V shed 7 bases, J shed 0 bases, and the junction held 4 bases outside the gene matches. This CDR3 reads CSVGQGVMNTEAFF. The CDR3 region has the DNA TGCAGTGTGGGACAGGGGGTCATGAACACTGAAGCTTTCTTT.

This chain uses TRBV24-1 with TRBJ2-1; a weak D match, TRBD2 (6 bases). V was cut by 2 bases and J by 2 bases, with 15 bases left in between. Germline lookup yields CDR1 KGHDR and CDR2 SFDVKD. The CDR3 contains 17 residues. The chain's CDR3 is CATSDSAGLAPYNEQFF. In DNA form, the CDR3 reads TGTGCCACCAGTGATTCGGCGGGTCTAGCGCCCTACAATGAGCAGTTCTTC.

The J gene is TRBJ1-6, the V gene TRBV18, with D hard to call. The CDR3 is 12 residues long. CDR1 and CDR2 (germline): KGHSH, LQKENI. V dropped 2 bases and J dropped 8 bases, with 4 bases sitting between them. This CDR3 reads CASSPGDSPLHF. In DNA, the CDR3 is TGTGCCAGCTCACCAGGGGATTCACCCCTCCACTTT.

The chain has TRBV20-1 and TRBJ1-1; D uncertain. The CDR3 contains 15 residues. CDR1 DFQATT and CDR2 SNEGSKA come from the germline V gene (reference sequence). V was clipped by 5 bases and J by 1 base, with 17 bases between them. The CDR3 sequence: CSASGSSLRNTEAFF. Written as DNA, the CDR3 is TGCAGTGCTTCGGGGAGCTCTTTGAGGAACACTGAAGCTTTCTTT.